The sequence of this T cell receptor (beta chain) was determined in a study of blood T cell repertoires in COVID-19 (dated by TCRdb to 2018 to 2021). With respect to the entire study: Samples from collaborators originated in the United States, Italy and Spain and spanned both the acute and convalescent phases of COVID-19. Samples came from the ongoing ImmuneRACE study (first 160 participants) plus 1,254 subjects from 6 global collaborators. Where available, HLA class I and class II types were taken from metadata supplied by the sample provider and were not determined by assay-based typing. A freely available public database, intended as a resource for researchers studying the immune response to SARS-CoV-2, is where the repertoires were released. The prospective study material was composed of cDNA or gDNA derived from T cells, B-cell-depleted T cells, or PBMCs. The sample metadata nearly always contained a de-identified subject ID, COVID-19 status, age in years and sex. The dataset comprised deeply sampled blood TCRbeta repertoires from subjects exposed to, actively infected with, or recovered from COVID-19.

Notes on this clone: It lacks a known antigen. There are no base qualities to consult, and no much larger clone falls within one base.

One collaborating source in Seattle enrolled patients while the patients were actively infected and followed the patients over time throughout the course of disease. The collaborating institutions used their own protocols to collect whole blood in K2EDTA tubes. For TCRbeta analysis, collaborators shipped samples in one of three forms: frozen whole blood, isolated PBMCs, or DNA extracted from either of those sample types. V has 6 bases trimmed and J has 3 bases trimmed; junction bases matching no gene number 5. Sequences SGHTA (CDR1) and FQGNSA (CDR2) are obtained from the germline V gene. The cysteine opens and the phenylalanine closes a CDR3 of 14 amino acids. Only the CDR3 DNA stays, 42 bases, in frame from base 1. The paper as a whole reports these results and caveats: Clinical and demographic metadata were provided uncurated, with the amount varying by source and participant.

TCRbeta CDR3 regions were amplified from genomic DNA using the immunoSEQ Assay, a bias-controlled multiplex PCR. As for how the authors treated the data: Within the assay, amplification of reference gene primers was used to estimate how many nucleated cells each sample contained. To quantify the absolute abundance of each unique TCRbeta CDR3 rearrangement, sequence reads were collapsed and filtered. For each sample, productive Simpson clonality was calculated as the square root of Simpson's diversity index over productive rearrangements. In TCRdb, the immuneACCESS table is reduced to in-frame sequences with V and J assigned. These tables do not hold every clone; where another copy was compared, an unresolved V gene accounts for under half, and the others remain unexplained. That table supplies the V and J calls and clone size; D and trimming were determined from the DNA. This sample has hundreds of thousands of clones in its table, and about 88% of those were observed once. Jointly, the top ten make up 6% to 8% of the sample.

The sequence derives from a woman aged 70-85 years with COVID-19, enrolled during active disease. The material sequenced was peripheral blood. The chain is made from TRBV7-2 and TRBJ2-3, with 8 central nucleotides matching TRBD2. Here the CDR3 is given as CASRPQRGTDTQYF. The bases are TGTGCCAGCAGGCCTCAGCGGGGGACAGATACGCAGTATTTT.